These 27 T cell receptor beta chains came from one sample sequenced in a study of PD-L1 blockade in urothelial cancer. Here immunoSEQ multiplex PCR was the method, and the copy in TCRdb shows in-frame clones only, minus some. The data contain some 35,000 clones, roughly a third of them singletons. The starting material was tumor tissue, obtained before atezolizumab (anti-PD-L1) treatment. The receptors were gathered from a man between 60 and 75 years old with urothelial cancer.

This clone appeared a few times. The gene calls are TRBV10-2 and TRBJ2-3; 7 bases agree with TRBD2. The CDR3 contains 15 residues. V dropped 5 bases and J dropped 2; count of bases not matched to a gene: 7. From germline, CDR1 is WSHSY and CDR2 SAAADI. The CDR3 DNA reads TGCGCCAGCAGTCCCCGGGGGGTAACCACAGATACGCAGTATTTT. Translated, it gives CASSPRGVTTDTQYF.

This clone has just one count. CDR3 nucleotide sequence: TGTGCTAGTGGTTTAGGGGGAACTGGAAACACCATATATTTT. Protein product: CASGLGGTGNTIYF. The J gene is TRBJ1-3, the V gene TRBV12-5; D perhaps matches TRBD1 (6 bases). The CDR3 runs 14 residues. From germline, CDR1 is LGHNT and CDR2 FRNRAP. The V gene lost 3 bases and the J gene lost 2 bases, with 8 bases spanning the gap. Full variable domain (outside the CDR3, taken from reference TRBV12-5 and TRBJ1-3): DARVTQTPRHKVTEMGQEVTMRCQPILGHNTVFWYRQTMMQGLELLAYFRNRAPLDDSGMPKDRFSAEMPDATLATLKIQPSEPRDSAVYFCASGLGGTGNTIYFGEGSWLTVV.

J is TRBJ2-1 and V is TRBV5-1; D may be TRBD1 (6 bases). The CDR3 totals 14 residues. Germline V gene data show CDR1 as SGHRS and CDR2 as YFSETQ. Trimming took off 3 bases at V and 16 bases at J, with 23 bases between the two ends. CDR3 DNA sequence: TGCGCCAGCAGCTCCCTAAGTTATGGACAGTCACCCTTCTTC. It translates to CASSSLSYGQSPFF.

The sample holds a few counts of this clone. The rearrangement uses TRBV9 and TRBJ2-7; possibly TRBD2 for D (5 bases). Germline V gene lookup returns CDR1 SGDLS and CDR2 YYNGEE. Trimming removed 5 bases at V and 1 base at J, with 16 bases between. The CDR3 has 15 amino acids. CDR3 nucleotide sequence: TGTGCCAGCAGTGAACGGGGTACTATATCCTACGAGCAGTACTTC. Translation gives CASSERGTISYEQYF.

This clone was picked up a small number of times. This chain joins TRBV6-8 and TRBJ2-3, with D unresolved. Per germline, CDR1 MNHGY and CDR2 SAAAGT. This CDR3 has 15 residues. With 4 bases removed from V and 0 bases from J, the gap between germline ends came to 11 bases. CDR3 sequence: CASSFNPLSTDTQYF. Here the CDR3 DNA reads TGTGCCAGCAGTTTCAACCCTCTTAGCACAGATACGCAGTATTTT.

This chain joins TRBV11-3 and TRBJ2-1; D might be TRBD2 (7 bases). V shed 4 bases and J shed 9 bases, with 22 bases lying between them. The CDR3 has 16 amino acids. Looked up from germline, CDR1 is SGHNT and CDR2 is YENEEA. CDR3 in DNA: TGTGCCAGCAGCTCCCTCTTAGGGGGGGGCCATAGTGAGCAGTTCTTC. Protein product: CASSSLLGGGHSEQFF.

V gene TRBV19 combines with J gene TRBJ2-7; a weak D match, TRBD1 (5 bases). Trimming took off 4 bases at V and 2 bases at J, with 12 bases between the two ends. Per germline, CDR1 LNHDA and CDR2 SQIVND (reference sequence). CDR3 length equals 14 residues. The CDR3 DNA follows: TGTGCCAGTAGTACCCCCGACAGTCCCTACGAGCAGTACTTC. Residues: CASSTPDSPYEQYF.

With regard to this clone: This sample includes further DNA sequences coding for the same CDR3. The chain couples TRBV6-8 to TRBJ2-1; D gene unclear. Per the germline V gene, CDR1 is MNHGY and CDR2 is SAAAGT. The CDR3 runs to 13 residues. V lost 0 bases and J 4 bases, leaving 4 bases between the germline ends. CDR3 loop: CASSYSTYNEQFF. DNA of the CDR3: TGTGCCAGCAGTTACTCGACGTACAATGAGCAGTTCTTC.

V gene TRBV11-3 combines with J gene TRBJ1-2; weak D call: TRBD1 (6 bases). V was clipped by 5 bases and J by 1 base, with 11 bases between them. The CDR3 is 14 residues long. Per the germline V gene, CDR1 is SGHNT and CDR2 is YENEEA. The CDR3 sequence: CASSPDSLNYGYTF. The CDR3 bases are TGTGCCAGCAGCCCGGACAGCCTTAACTATGGCTACACCTTC.

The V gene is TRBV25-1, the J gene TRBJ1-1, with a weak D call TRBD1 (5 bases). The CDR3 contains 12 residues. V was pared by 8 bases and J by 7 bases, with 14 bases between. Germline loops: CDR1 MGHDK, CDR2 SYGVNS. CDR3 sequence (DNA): TGTGCCAGCTGGGGGTTTTTGGGTGAAGCTTTCTTT. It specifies CASWGFLGEAFF.

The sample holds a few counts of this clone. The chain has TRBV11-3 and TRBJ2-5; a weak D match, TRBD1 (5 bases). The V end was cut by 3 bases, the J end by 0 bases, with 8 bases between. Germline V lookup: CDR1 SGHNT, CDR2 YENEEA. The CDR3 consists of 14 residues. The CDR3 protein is CASSFRTYQETQYF. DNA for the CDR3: TGTGCCAGCAGCTTTCGGACATACCAAGAGACCCAGTACTTC.

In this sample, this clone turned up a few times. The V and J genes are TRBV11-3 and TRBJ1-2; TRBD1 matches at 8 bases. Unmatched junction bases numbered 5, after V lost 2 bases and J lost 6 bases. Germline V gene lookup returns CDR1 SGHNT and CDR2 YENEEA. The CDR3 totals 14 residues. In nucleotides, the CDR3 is TGTGCCAGCAGCTTATCCAGGACAGGGAATGGCTACACCTTC. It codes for CASSLSRTGNGYTF.

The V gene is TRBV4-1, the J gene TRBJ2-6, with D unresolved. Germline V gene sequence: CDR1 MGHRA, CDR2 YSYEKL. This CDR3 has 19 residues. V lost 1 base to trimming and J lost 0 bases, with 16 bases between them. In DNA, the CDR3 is TGCGCCAGCAGCCAAGGGATTGCGCAGACGAGCTCTGGGGCCAACGTCCTGACTTTC. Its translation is CASSQGIAQTSSGANVLTF.

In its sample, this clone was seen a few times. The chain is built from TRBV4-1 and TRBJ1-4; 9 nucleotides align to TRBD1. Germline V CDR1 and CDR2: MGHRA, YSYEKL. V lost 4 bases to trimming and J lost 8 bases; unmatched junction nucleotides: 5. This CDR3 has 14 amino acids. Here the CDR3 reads CASSPGTGREKLFF. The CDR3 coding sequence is TGCGCCAGCAGCCCCGGGACAGGGCGGGAAAAACTGTTTTTT.

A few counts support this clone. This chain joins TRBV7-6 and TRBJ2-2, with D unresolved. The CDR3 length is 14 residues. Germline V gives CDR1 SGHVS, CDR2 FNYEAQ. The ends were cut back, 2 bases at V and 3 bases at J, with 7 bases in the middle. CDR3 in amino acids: CASSLPEYTGELFF. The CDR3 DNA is TGTGCCAGCAGCTTACCAGAGTACACCGGGGAGCTGTTTTTT.

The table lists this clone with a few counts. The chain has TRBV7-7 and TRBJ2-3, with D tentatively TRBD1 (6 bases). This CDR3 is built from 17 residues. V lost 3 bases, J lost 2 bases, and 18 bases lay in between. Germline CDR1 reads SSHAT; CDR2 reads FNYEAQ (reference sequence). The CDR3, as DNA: TGTGCCAGCAGCTTTGGGCAGGGGACCCTTCCCACAGATACGCAGTATTTT. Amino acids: CASSFGQGTLPTDTQYF.

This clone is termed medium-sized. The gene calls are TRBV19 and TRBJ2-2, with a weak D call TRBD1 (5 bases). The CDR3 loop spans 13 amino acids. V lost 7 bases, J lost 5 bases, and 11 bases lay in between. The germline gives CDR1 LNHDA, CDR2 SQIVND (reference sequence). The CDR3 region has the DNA TGTGCCAGTAAGGGGCAGATTACCGGGGAGCTGTTTTTT. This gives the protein CASKGQITGELFF.

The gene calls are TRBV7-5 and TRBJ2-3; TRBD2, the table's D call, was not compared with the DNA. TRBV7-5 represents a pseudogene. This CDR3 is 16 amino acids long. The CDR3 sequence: CASSRRLAGLGDTQYF. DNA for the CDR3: TGTGCCAGCAGCCGAAGACTAGCGGGATTGGGAGATACGCAGTATTTT.

The CDR3 here is CSVGGNNQPQHF. DNA of the CDR3: TGCAGCGTTGGCGGGAACAATCAGCCCCAGCATTTT. The V and J genes are TRBV29-1 and TRBJ1-5, with D unresolved. Germline CDR1 SQVTM, CDR2 ANQGSEA. There are 12 residues in the CDR3. V was clipped by 4 bases and J by 3 bases, with 7 bases between them.

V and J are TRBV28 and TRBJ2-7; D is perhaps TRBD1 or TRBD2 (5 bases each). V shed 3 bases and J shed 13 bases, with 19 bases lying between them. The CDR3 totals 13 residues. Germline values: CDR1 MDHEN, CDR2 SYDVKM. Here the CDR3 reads CASSFGSRGRLYF. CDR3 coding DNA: TGTGCCAGCAGTTTTGGATCCCGGGGCCGACTTTACTTC.

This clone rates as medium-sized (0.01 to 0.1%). For the CDR3, the DNA is TGCGCCAGCAGGCCCGGAGCGGGGGGGGTGTTCTTC. Amino acids: CASRPGAGGVFF. V and J are TRBV10-2 and TRBJ2-1; 10 bases fit TRBD2. V gave up 6 bases and J gave up 15 bases; unmatched junction bases: 8. This CDR3 region has 12 residues. Germline CDR1 WSHSY, CDR2 SAAADI.

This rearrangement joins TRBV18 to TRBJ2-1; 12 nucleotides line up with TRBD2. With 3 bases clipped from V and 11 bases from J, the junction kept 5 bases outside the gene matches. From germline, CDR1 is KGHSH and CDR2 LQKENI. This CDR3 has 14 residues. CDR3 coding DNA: TGTGCCAGCTCACCCGCTAGCGGGGGGGCGAAGCAGTTCTTC. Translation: CASSPASGGAKQFF. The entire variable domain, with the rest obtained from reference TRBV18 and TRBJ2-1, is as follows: NAGVMQNPRHLVRRRGQEARLRCSPMKGHSHVYWYRQLPEEGLKFMVYLQKENIIDESGMPKERFSAEFPKEGPSILRIQQVVRGDSAAYFCASSPASGGAKQFFGPGTRLTVL.

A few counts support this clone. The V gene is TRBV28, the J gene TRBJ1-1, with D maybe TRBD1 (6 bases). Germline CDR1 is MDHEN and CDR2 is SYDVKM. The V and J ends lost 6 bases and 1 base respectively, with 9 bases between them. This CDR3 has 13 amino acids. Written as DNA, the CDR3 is TGTGCCAGCAGGCGGACAGCGAACACTGAAGCTTTCTTT. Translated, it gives CASRRTANTEAFF.

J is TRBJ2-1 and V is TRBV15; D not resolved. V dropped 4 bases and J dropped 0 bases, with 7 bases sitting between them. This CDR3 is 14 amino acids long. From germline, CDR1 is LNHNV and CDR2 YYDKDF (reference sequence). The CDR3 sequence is CATSTRSSYNEQFF. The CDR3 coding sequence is TGTGCCACCAGCACCCGGAGCTCCTACAATGAGCAGTTCTTC.

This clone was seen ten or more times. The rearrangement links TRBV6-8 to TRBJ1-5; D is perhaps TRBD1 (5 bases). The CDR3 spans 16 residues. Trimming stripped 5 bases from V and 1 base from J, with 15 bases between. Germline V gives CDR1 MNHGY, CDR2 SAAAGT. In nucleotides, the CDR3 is TGTGCCAGCAGTGCGCCCTCCCGGGGCAGCAATCAGCCCCAGCATTTT. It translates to CASSAPSRGSNQPQHF.

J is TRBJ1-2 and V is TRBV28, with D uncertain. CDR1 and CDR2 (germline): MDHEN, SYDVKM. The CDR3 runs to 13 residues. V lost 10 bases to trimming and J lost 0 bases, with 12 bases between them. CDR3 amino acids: CAISTDSNYGYTF. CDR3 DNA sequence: TGTGCCATCTCAACCGACTCTAACTATGGCTACACCTTC.

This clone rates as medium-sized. The CDR3 is CASSAYWTGANEKLFF. CDR3 DNA sequence: TGTGCCAGCAGTGCCTACTGGACAGGGGCTAATGAAAAACTGTTTTTT. The V and J genes are TRBV25-1 and TRBJ1-4, with 9 bases matching TRBD1. After removal of 4 bases from V and 3 bases from J, the junction contained 6 bases not matched to a gene. The CDR3 has 16 amino acids. Germline CDR1 reads MGHDK; CDR2 reads SYGVNS.